The present TCR beta chain was sequenced within a study of blood T cells in healthy people across ages. A second PCR of 7 to 11 cycles used a sample-barcoded 5' primer and a J-beta primer mix. TCRdb analysed the 5' RACE reads with MiXCR anew, one entry per CDR3 protein. The data contain roughly 1,500,000 distinct CDR3 sequences, roughly 45% of them singletons. V shed 3 bases, J shed 0 bases, and the junction held 15 bases outside the gene matches. CDR3 length: 20 residues. Each sample yielded at least 5.5 micrograms of PBMC total RNA. The sequence was obtained from a young woman in good health. Sequencing was performed on blood. The chain joins TRBV12-3 or TRBV12-4 to TRBJ2-3, with 10 positions matching TRBD2. CDR3: CASSFGQGVAGGSSTDTQYF. The DNA of the CDR3 is TGTGCCAGCAGTTTCGGGCAGGGGGTAGCGGGAGGCTCTAGCACAGATACGCAGTATTTT.